A single sample is the source of the 26 T cell receptor beta chains below, sequenced in a study of blood T cells in healthy people across ages. The second PCR ran roughly 7 to 12 cycles with a sample-barcoded 5' primer and J-beta primers. TCRdb fed the 5' RACE reads into MiXCR, producing one record per CDR3 protein. The sample lists some 1 million distinct CDR3 sequences; 40% to 50% were seen once. The sequenced sample consisted of blood. The source is a woman between 55 and 75 years old in good health.

V gene TRBV20-1 combines with J gene TRBJ2-7; D uncertain. The CDR3 length is 13 residues. V lost 6 bases and J 0 bases, leaving 12 bases between the germline ends. The germline gives CDR1 DFQATT, CDR2 SNEGSKA (reference sequence). DNA for the CDR3: TGCAGTGCCCTCGCCCATTACTCCTACGAGCAGTACTTC. Translating gives CSALAHYSYEQYF.

The gene calls are TRBV20-1 and TRBJ2-7; 10 bases match TRBD2. The germline CDR1 and CDR2 sequences are DFQATT and SNEGSKA (reference sequence). This CDR3 contains 18 residues. J gave up 0 bases and V 0 bases, and 11 bases lay outside the gene matches. This chain's CDR3 is CSARDFLASGRGSYEQYF. CDR3 coding DNA: TGCAGTGCTAGAGATTTTCTTGCTAGCGGGAGAGGCTCCTACGAGCAGTACTTC.

Comment on this clonotype: Mismatch with germline at one junction end may stem from a read error. The chain joins TRBV30 to TRBJ2-5; 8 positions agree with TRBD1. This CDR3 is built from 13 residues. Germline CDR1 reads GTSNPN; CDR2 reads SVGIG (reference sequence). This chain's CDR3 is CVWMGQAQETQYF. The CDR3 nucleotides read TGTGTCTGGATGGGACAGGCGCAAGAGACCCAGTACTTC.

This chain connects TRBV29-1 to TRBJ1-1; no reliable D call. Germline values: CDR1 SQVTM, CDR2 ANQGSEA. The length of the CDR3 is 11 residues. V shed 7 bases and J shed 8 bases, with 14 bases lying between them. The chain's CDR3 is CSALGVQEAFF. The DNA of the CDR3 is TGCAGCGCCCTCGGCGTGCAGGAAGCTTTCTTT.

The sample holds many counts of this clonotype. This chain connects TRBV25-1 to TRBJ2-5; D might be TRBD1 (6 bases). The germline V and J ends were trimmed by 2 bases and 3 bases, with 7 bases remaining between them. The CDR3 runs 13 residues. In germline, CDR1 is MGHDK, CDR2 SYGVNS. Written as DNA, the CDR3 is TGTGCCAGCAGTGAAACAGGGAAAGAGACCCAGTACTTC. This translates into CASSETGKETQYF.

The chain is built from TRBV30 and TRBJ2-2; 7 bases fit TRBD2. The CDR3 consists of 12 residues. The J segment lost 7 bases and the V segment lost 8 bases, leaving 7 bases of the junction unmatched. CDR1 is GTSNPN, CDR2 SVGIG, per germline (reference sequence). Written as DNA, the CDR3 is TGTGCCCAAGCGGGAAGGGTCGGGGAGCTGTTTTTT. Translating it yields CAQAGRVGELFF.

The chain carries TRBV25-1 and TRBJ2-7; D ambiguous. The ends were cut back, 4 bases at V and 2 bases at J, with 9 bases in the middle. The CDR3 sequence is 13 residues long. CDR1 and CDR2 (germline): MGHDK, SYGVNS. Here the CDR3 DNA reads TGTGCCAGCAGTGTTGACCCTGCCTACGAGCAGTACTTC. The encoded protein is CASSVDPAYEQYF.

This clonotype was detected a few times. The J gene is TRBJ2-5, the V gene TRBV7-2; D perhaps matches TRBD2 (6 bases). The J call is uncertain, as TRBJ2-7 better fits the DNA end. The CDR3 has 15 residues. The germline V gene encodes CDR1 SGHTA and CDR2 FQGNSA. The CDR3 protein is CASSLRPWGTYEQYF. The CDR3, as DNA: TGTGCCAGCAGCTTACGACCTTGGGGGACTTACGAGCAGTACTTC.

The V gene is TRBV29-1, the J gene TRBJ2-5; 9 nucleotides agree with TRBD1. Trimming took 7 bases from V and 11 from J; bases not matched to a gene: 17. The CDR3 totals 14 residues. The germline V gene encodes CDR1 SQVTM and CDR2 ANQGSEA. Written as DNA, the CDR3 is TGCAGCGCCACTGCCGGGACAGGGTACAATGAGCAGTACTTC. Residues: CSATAGTGYNEQYF.

J is TRBJ1-1 and V is TRBV6-5; D is unresolved. From germline, CDR1 is MNHEY and CDR2 SVGAGI. The CDR3 consists of 12 residues. The V gene lost 2 bases and the J gene lost 7 bases, with 8 bases spanning the gap. CDR3 in amino acids: CASSYPGSEAFF. The CDR3, as DNA: TGTGCCAGCAGTTACCCGGGGAGTGAAGCTTTCTTT.

Only a few counts were recorded for this clonotype. The V and J genes are TRBV12-3 or TRBV12-4 and TRBJ2-4; 11 bases are a match to TRBD2. Germline trimming cut 3 bases from V and 13 bases from J; bases unmatched to any gene: 11. There are 15 residues in the CDR3. This chain's CDR3 is CASSFLLAGVNEQYF. The CDR3 region has the DNA TGTGCCAGCAGTTTTTTACTAGCGGGAGTCAATGAGCAGTACTTC.

The sample holds a few counts of this clonotype. V gene TRBV10-3 combines with J gene TRBJ2-7, with 9 bases aligning to TRBD1. V shed 3 bases, J shed 4 bases, and the junction held 7 bases outside the gene matches. Looked up from germline, CDR1 is ENHRY and CDR2 is SYGVKD. This CDR3 has 15 amino acids. In DNA form, the CDR3 reads TGTGCCATCAGTGACGGGGGACAGGGCGGGTACGAGCAGTACTTC. This sequence encodes CAISDGGQGGYEQYF.

The V gene is TRBV6-5, the J gene TRBJ2-1; D is unclear. The CDR3 is 14 amino acids. Germline CDR1 and CDR2: MNHEY and SVGAGI. V shed 5 bases and J shed 6 bases, with 14 bases lying between them. The CDR3 DNA is TGTGCCAGCAGTCGTTTGGTGGGGTCCAATGAGCAGTTCTTC. Translation: CASSRLVGSNEQFF.

Details on this clonotype: A read error may be the cause here, since a much bigger clone is one base away. The chain recombines TRBV29-1 with TRBJ2-2; 9 nucleotides agree with TRBD1. The CDR3 loop spans 15 amino acids. CDR1 and CDR2 (germline): SQVTM, ANQGSEA. The CDR3 region has the DNA TGCAGCATTGATAAGGACAGGGGTAATACCGGGGAGCTGTTTTTT. Its translation is CSIDKDRGNTGELFF.

The chain joins TRBV21-1 to TRBJ2-7; the table's D call, TRBD2, was not checked against the DNA. TRBV21-1 corresponds to a pseudogene. The CDR3 sequence is 17 residues long. The CDR3 nucleotides are TGTGCCAGCAGCTTCCCCCCCGGGGTAGCGGGAGAGTACGAGCAGTACTTC. This sequence encodes CASSFPPGVAGEYEQYF.

The genes are TRBV7-2 and TRBJ2-2; D is uncertain. This CDR3 is 15 amino acids long. Trimming pared 5 bases from V and 6 bases from J, leaving 16 bases between. In germline, CDR1 is SGHTA, CDR2 FQGNSA. The CDR3 sequence: CASSQRAFVSGELFF. CDR3 bases: TGTGCCAGCAGCCAGCGTGCGTTCGTTTCCGGGGAGCTGTTTTTT.

The CDR3 loop reads CASRDPTGGNTEAFF. The CDR3 DNA follows: TGTGCCAGCAGGGATCCGACAGGGGGGAACACTGAAGCTTTCTTT. The genes are TRBV2 and TRBJ1-1; 9 bases are a match to TRBD1. V lost 6 bases, J lost 1 base, and 6 bases stayed unmatched. There are 15 residues in the CDR3. Germline values: CDR1 SNHLY, CDR2 FYNNEI.

The chain is built from TRBV29-1 and TRBJ2-4, with TRBD1 matching over 7 bases. CDR1 SQVTM and CDR2 ANQGSEA come from the germline V gene. V gave up 7 bases and J gave up 7 bases; unmatched junction bases: 4. CDR3 size: 11 residues. In DNA, the CDR3 is TGCAGCGGGGTCAGGGGGAACATTCAGTACTTC. As protein: CSGVRGNIQYF.

Ten or more counts support this clonotype. The chain couples TRBV4-2 to TRBJ2-5, with a weak D call TRBD2 (6 bases). Germline lookup yields CDR1 LGHNA and CDR2 YNFKEQ. V dropped 0 bases and J dropped 11 bases, with 16 bases sitting between them. There are 14 residues in the CDR3. In DNA form, the CDR3 reads TGTGCCAGCAGCCAAGAAGACGGGAGACCAGAGCAGTACTTC. It translates to CASSQEDGRPEQYF.

The V gene is TRBV29-1, the J gene TRBJ2-2; D unclear. Trimming cost V 4 bases and J 4 bases, with 7 bases left between them. This CDR3 is built from 12 residues. Germline V gene lookup returns CDR1 SQVTM and CDR2 ANQGSEA. CDR3 DNA: TGCAGCGTTGGGAAGGTCACCGGGGAGCTGTTTTTT. This sequence encodes CSVGKVTGELFF.

This clonotype was counted a few times. J is TRBJ2-1 and V is TRBV29-1; tentative D call: TRBD2 (5 bases). The CDR3 runs to 17 residues. CDR1 and CDR2 from the germline V gene are SQVTM and ANQGSEA. V was pared by 4 bases and J by 6 bases, with 25 bases between. CDR3 residues: CSVVQVGLVLAANEQFF. In nucleotides, the CDR3 is TGCAGCGTTGTTCAAGTTGGGCTCGTGCTAGCAGCCAATGAGCAGTTCTTC.

The chain links TRBV7-2 to TRBJ2-4, with D unclear. Judging by the DNA end, TRBJ2-7 fits better; the J call may be wrong. CDR1 and CDR2 from the germline V gene are SGHTA and FQGNSA. The CDR3 consists of 14 residues. This CDR3 is CASSLRRSWVEQYF. Here the CDR3 DNA reads TGTGCCAGCAGCCTCCGAAGGTCTTGGGTCGAGCAGTACTTC.

The chain joins TRBV5-1 to TRBJ2-2; D assignment may be TRBD1 or TRBD2 (5 bases each). CDR1 is SGHRS and CDR2 is YFSETQ in the germline V gene. The CDR3 spans 14 residues. Deletions cut 1 base from V and 4 bases from J, with 8 bases between. CDR3 coding DNA: TGCGCCAGCAGCTTGCTAGGGACCACCGGGGAGCTGTTTTTT. The encoded protein is CASSLLGTTGELFF.

This clonotype was observed a handful of times. The chain recombines TRBV2 with TRBJ2-1; possibly TRBD1 or TRBD2 for D (6 bases each). In germline, CDR1 is SNHLY, CDR2 FYNNEI. CDR3 length: 17 amino acids. The V end was cut by 4 bases, the J end by 4 bases, with 20 bases between. The DNA for the CDR3 is TGTGCCAGCAGTGCCCAAGAGGGGGGCACCCCTTACAATGAGCAGTTCTTC. As protein: CASSAQEGGTPYNEQFF. The full variable domain, completed using reference TRBV2 and TRBJ2-1, is EPEVTQTPSHQVTQMGQEVILRCVPISNHLYFYWYRQILGQKVEFLVSFYNNEISEKSEIFDDQFSVERPDGSNFTLKIRSTKLEDSAMYFCASSAQEGGTPYNEQFFGPGTRLTVL.

The chain couples TRBV14 to TRBJ2-5; TRBD2 matches 7 bases. The CDR3 totals 14 residues. The V gene end was trimmed by 1 base and the J gene end by 11 bases; junction bases not matched to a gene: 10. Germline V gives CDR1 SGHDN, CDR2 FVKESK. This chain's CDR3 is CASSQGTRPNEQYF. The CDR3 DNA reads TGTGCCAGCAGCCAAGGGACTAGACCCAATGAGCAGTACTTC.

Details on this clonotype: A much more abundant neighbour one base away suggests this may be a read error. The rearrangement joins TRBV14 to TRBJ2-7; TRBD1 aligns across 8 bases. Germline V gene sequence: CDR1 SGHDN, CDR2 FVKESK. The CDR3 is 14 residues long. V shed 5 bases, J shed 6 bases, and the junction held 9 bases outside the gene matches. CDR3 region: CASSADREIGEQYF. The CDR3 coding sequence is TGTGCCAGCAGCGCGGACAGGGAAATCGGCGAGCAGTACTTC. Together with reference TRBV14 and TRBJ2-7, the CDR3 gives the full variable domain: EAGVTQFPSHSVIEKGQTVTLRCDPISGHDNLYWYRRVMGKEIKFLLHFVKESKQDESGMPNNRFLAERTGGTYSTLKVQPAELEDSGVYFCASSADREIGEQYFGPGTRLTVT.